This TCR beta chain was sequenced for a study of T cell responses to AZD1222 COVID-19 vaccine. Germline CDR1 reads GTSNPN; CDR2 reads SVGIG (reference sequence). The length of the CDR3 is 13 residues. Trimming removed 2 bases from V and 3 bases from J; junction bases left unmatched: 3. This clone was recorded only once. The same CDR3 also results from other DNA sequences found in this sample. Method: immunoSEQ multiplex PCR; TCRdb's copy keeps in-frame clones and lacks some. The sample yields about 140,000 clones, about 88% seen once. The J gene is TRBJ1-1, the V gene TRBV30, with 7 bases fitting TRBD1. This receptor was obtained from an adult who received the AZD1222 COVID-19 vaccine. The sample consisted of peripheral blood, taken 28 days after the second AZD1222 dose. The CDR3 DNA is TGTGCCTGGAGTCTTACAGGGGACACTGAAGCTTTCTTT. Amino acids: CAWSLTGDTEAFF.